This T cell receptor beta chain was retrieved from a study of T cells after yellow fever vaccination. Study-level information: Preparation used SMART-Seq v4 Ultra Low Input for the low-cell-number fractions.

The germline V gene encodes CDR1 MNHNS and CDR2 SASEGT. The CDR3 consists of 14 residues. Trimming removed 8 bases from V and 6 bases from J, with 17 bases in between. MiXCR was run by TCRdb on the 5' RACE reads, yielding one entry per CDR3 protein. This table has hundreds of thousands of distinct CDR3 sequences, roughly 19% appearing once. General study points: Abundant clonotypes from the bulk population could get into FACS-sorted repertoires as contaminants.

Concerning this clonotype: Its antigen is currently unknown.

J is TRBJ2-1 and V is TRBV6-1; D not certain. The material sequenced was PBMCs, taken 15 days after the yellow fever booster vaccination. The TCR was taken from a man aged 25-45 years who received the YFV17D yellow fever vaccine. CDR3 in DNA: TGTGCCAGCGGAAGGGCCGTCTCTGGCAATGAGCAGTTCTTC. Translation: CASGRAVSGNEQFF.